The rows below give T cell receptor beta chains drawn from one sample of a study of T cell repertoires in cytomegalovirus infection. Using its own MiXCR run on the reads, TCRdb lists one record per CDR3 protein. The table lists more than 650,000 distinct CDR3 sequences, 35% of them singletons. The sample taken for sequencing was PBMCs. Every receptor here comes from a human donor in good health (CMV status not recorded). Some clones in this sample may be carry-over from other donors' samples. Each CDR3 is given with its conserved first and last residue. Fields, in order: J gene, clone size, V gene, D gene, CDR3 DNA, CDR3 protein. D genes are given only for firm matches. Expanded clones are given a class, and other clones once, few, many or no size at all.

j_call: TRBJ2-7
clone_size: NA
v_call: TRBV28
d_call: NA
cdr3_nt: TGTGCCAGCAGTTCTGTTGTCTATTCCTACGAGCAGTACTTC
cdr3_aa: CASSSVVYSYEQYF

j_call: TRBJ2-3
clone_size: few
v_call: TRBV12-3/TRBV12-4
d_call: NA
cdr3_nt: TGTGCCAGCAGTTTACGCAGGTGGGAGAATACGCAGTATTTT
cdr3_aa: CASSLRRWENTQYF

j_call: TRBJ1-5
clone_size: few
v_call: TRBV7-9
d_call: NA
cdr3_nt: TGTGCCAGCAGCTCACCCTATCAGCCCCAGCATTTT
cdr3_aa: CASSSPYQPQHF

j_call: TRBJ2-3
clone_size: NA
v_call: TRBV28
d_call: TRBD1
cdr3_nt: TGTGCCAGCAGAAGGACGTACCGACAGGGGAGAACAGATACGCAGTATTTT
cdr3_aa: CASRRTYRQGRTDTQYF

j_call: TRBJ2-3
clone_size: NA
v_call: TRBV27
d_call: TRBD1
cdr3_nt: TGTGCCAGCAGTTTACTTCACGGACAGGGAAGCACAGATACGCAGTATTTT
cdr3_aa: CASSLLHGQGSTDTQYF

j_call: TRBJ1-2
clone_size: many
v_call: TRBV12-3/TRBV12-4
d_call: TRBD1
cdr3_nt: TGTGCCAGCAGTGGACAGGGACTCGGTGGCTACACCTTC
cdr3_aa: CASSGQGLGGYTF

j_call: TRBJ1-1
clone_size: few
v_call: TRBV6-5
d_call: NA
cdr3_nt: TGTGCCAGCAGGAGGCAGGACTCCAAGAACACTGAAGCTTTCTTT
cdr3_aa: CASRRQDSKNTEAFF

j_call: TRBJ1-6
clone_size: NA
v_call: TRBV20-1
d_call: NA
cdr3_nt: TGCAGTGCTAGAGTACAGGGAGGGGGTGTGGGGTCACCCCTCCACTTT
cdr3_aa: CSARVQGGGVGSPLHF

j_call: TRBJ2-1
clone_size: few
v_call: TRBV6-5
d_call: TRBD1
cdr3_nt: TGTGCCAGCAGAAGACAGGGGAGTGGGCGCAATGAGCAGTTCTTC
cdr3_aa: CASRRQGSGRNEQFF

j_call: TRBJ1-2
clone_size: NA
v_call: TRBV20-1
d_call: NA
cdr3_nt: TGCAGTGCTAGGAACCAGGGGTATGGCTACACCTTC
cdr3_aa: CSARNQGYGYTF

j_call: TRBJ1-1
clone_size: few
v_call: TRBV6-1
d_call: NA
cdr3_nt: TGTGCCAGCGCCCCGTTGAGGAGCACTGAAGCTTTCTTT
cdr3_aa: CASAPLRSTEAFF

j_call: TRBJ1-1
clone_size: few
v_call: TRBV4-1
d_call: NA
cdr3_nt: TGCGCCAGCAGCCAGGCGAAGCTGAACACTGAAGCTTTCTTT
cdr3_aa: CASSQAKLNTEAFF

j_call: TRBJ1-1
clone_size: NA
v_call: TRBV28
d_call: NA
cdr3_nt: TGTGCCAGCAGTTACCCTTCCGGGAACACTGAAGCTTTCTTT
cdr3_aa: CASSYPSGNTEAFF

j_call: TRBJ2-1
clone_size: NA
v_call: TRBV28
d_call: TRBD1
cdr3_nt: TGTGCCAGCAGTCGACCGACAGGGGTCGAAGGGAATGAGCAGTTCTTC
cdr3_aa: CASSRPTGVEGNEQFF

j_call: TRBJ2-5
clone_size: few
v_call: TRBV28
d_call: TRBD1
cdr3_nt: TGTGCCAGCAGTCCGACACTGGACAGGGAAGAGACCCAGTACTTC
cdr3_aa: CASSPTLDREETQYF

j_call: TRBJ2-1
clone_size: many
v_call: TRBV11-2
d_call: TRBD2
cdr3_nt: TGTGCCAGCAGCTCCGAGGATATAGCGGGAGGGCCGCCTAATGAGCAGTTCTTC
cdr3_aa: CASSSEDIAGGPPNEQFF

j_call: TRBJ2-7
clone_size: NA
v_call: TRBV7-2
d_call: TRBD2
cdr3_nt: TGTGCCAGCAGATTTAGCAGACTAGCGGGAGGCGAGCAGTACTTC
cdr3_aa: CASRFSRLAGGEQYF

j_call: TRBJ1-5
clone_size: few
v_call: TRBV3-1
d_call: TRBD1
cdr3_nt: TGTGCCAGCGGCCCAGGGGGCATCAATCAGCCCCAGCATTTT
cdr3_aa: CASGPGGINQPQHF

j_call: TRBJ1-4
clone_size: NA
v_call: TRBV7-4
d_call: NA
cdr3_nt: TGTGCCAGCAGCCTAGGACAAGGGGATAATGAAAAACTGTTTTTT
cdr3_aa: CASSLGQGDNEKLFF

j_call: TRBJ1-1
clone_size: NA
v_call: TRBV6-6
d_call: NA
cdr3_nt: TGTGCCAGCGCACCCCAGGGCATTGAAGCTTTCTTT
cdr3_aa: CASAPQGIEAFF

j_call: TRBJ2-7
clone_size: few
v_call: TRBV11-1
d_call: TRBD1
cdr3_nt: TGTGCCAGCAGCTCCACCGGACAGGGCGAGCAGTACTTC
cdr3_aa: CASSSTGQGEQYF

j_call: TRBJ1-5
clone_size: NA
v_call: TRBV5-1
d_call: NA
cdr3_nt: TGCGCCAGCAGCCGGGGAGGTGCGGATCAGCCCCAGCATTTT
cdr3_aa: CASSRGGADQPQHF

j_call: TRBJ1-2
clone_size: NA
v_call: TRBV7-9
d_call: NA
cdr3_nt: TGTGCCAGCAGCTTCGGGGGGAAAGGCTACACCTTC
cdr3_aa: CASSFGGKGYTF

j_call: TRBJ1-2
clone_size: NA
v_call: TRBV7-2
d_call: NA
cdr3_nt: TGTGCCACCCCCGCCCGTCCCCGCTATGGCTACACCTTC
cdr3_aa: CATPARPRYGYTF

j_call: TRBJ1-2
clone_size: few
v_call: TRBV12-3/TRBV12-4
d_call: TRBD1
cdr3_nt: TGTGCCAGCAGTTTGCCCACAGGGGTCTATGGCTACACCTTC
cdr3_aa: CASSLPTGVYGYTF

j_call: TRBJ1-2
clone_size: NA
v_call: TRBV4-1
d_call: NA
cdr3_nt: TGCGCCAGCAGCCAAGATCAGTGGACACTGATCGGCTATGGCTACACCTTC
cdr3_aa: CASSQDQWTLIGYGYTF

j_call: TRBJ1-2
clone_size: few
v_call: TRBV28
d_call: NA
cdr3_nt: TGTGCCAGCAGTTTATCGGGGCTTCATCCCCCACCGTATGGCTACACCTTC
cdr3_aa: CASSLSGLHPPPYGYTF

j_call: TRBJ1-6
clone_size: NA
v_call: TRBV7-9
d_call: TRBD1
cdr3_nt: TGTGCCAGCAGCTCCGGGGGGACAGGGGGTGTCTCCTATAATTCACCCCTCCACTTT
cdr3_aa: CASSSGGTGGVSYNSPLHF

j_call: TRBJ1-5
clone_size: few
v_call: TRBV12-3/TRBV12-4
d_call: NA
cdr3_nt: TGTGCCAGCTGTGGGGGGGCGAATCAGCCCCAGCATTTT
cdr3_aa: CASCGGANQPQHF

j_call: TRBJ2-1
clone_size: NA
v_call: TRBV19
d_call: TRBD2
cdr3_nt: TGTGCCAGCAAACACCGGGGGGGATACAATGAGCAGTTCTTC
cdr3_aa: CASKHRGGYNEQFF

j_call: TRBJ2-3
clone_size: NA
v_call: TRBV14
d_call: NA
cdr3_nt: TGTGCCAGCAGCCAAGATTCGGGCACAGATACGCAGTATTTT
cdr3_aa: CASSQDSGTDTQYF

j_call: TRBJ2-3
clone_size: NA
v_call: TRBV28
d_call: NA
cdr3_nt: TGTGCCAGCAGTTATTTACCCCGCACAGATACGCAGTATTTT
cdr3_aa: CASSYLPRTDTQYF

j_call: TRBJ2-1
clone_size: NA
v_call: TRBV29-1
d_call: TRBD2
cdr3_nt: TGCAGCGTCCTTTGGGCTAGCGGGGGGGCCTTAGGTGAGCAGTTCTTC
cdr3_aa: CSVLWASGGALGEQFF